This T cell receptor beta chain was documented in a study of metastatic and nonmetastatic thyroid tumors. About the research overall: Malignant thyroid and benign thyroid patients provided blood and tumor or nodule tissue whose repertoires were compared.

Notes on the study in general: Reported TCR beta diversity, measured in blood and tumor, was significantly higher for malignant thyroid tumors than for benign nodules.

Germline V gives CDR1 PRHDT, CDR2 FYEKMQ (reference sequence). V was shortened by 3 bases and J by 4 bases, with 15 bases between the two germline ends. This CDR3 contains 16 residues. In its sample, this clone was seen a few times. Its antigen is still unknown. As handled by the study authors: The study built a papillary thyroid cancer distant-metastasis classifier from CDR3 differences across clinicopathological groups. TCRdb re-clonotyped the PCR reads through MiXCR. The V and J calls here are based on TCRdb, not the publication. Of 40,000 or so clones detected, around half appear once; the ten largest clones hold 24%. Each patient came to thyroid surgery without any prior treatment (of any kind).

This clonotype was obtained from a male donor with papillary thyroid cancer or a benign thyroid nodule (not recorded which). Some clones in this sample may be carry-over from other donors' samples. The chain combines TRBV13 with TRBJ2-2, with D tentatively TRBD2 (5 bases). The sample comprised tumor tissue. The DNA for the CDR3 is TGTGCCAGCAGCTTTAGCCGCGGGTTGGGCACCGGGGAGCTGTTTTTT. This encodes CASSFSRGLGTGELFF.